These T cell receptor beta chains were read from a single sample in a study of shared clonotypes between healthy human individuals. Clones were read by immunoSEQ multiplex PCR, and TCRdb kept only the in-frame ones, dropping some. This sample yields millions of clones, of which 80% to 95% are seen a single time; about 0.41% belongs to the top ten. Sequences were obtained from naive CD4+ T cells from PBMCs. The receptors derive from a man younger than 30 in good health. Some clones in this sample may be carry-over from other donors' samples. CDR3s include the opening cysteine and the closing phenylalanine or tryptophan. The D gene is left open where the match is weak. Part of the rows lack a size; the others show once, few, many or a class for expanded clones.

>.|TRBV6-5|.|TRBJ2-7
TGTGCCAGCAGCCGCTCCCTGGGGGAGCAGTACTTC
CASSRSLGEQYF
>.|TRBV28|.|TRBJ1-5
TGTGCCAGCACCTCCTACCCTGGGAGTAGCAATCAGCCCCAGCATTTT
CASTSYPGSSNQPQHF
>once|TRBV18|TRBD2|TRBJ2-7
TGTGCCAGCTCACCACTAGCGGGAGAGGGAGAGCAGTACTTC
CASSPLAGEGEQYF
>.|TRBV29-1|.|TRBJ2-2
TGCAGCGTTAGGGGGGCACAAAACACCGGGGAGCTGTTTTTT
CSVRGAQNTGELFF
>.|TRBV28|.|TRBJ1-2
TGTGCCAGCACCCCCGGCCTACAAAACTATGGCTACACCTTC
CASTPGLQNYGYTF
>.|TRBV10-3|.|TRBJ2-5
TGTGCCATCAGTGAAATGTCTCAGACCCAGTACTTC
CAISEMSQTQYF
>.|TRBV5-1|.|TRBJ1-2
TGCGCCAGCAGCTACAAGACAGGAGCTAACTATGGCTACACCTTC
CASSYKTGANYGYTF
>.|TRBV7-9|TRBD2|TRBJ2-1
TGTGCCAGCAGCTTATATGGGGGAGGGGTCGGCAATGAGCAGTTCTTC
CASSLYGGGVGNEQFF
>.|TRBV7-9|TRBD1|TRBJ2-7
TGTGCCAGCAGCCGGAGGGGACAGGGTATCAGCGAGCAGTACTTC
CASSRRGQGISEQYF
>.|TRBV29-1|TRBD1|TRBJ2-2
TGCAGCGTTGGGCCAACAGGGGCGAACACCGGGGAGCTGTTTTTT
CSVGPTGANTGELFF
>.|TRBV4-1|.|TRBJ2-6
TGCGCCAGCAGCCAAGGGAATACTGGGGCCAACGTCCTGACTTTC
CASSQGNTGANVLTF
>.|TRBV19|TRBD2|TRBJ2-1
TGTGCCAGTAGTCCCCTAGCGGACGACCCCTACAATGAGCAGTTCTTC
CASSPLADDPYNEQFF
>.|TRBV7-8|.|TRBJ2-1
TGTGCCAGCAGCCCTCGTGCCACCTACAATGAGCAGTTCTTC
CASSPRATYNEQFF
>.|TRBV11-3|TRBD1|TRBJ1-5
TGTGCCAGGTCATATACCGGGACAGAGAATCAGCCCCAGCATTTT
CARSYTGTENQPQHF
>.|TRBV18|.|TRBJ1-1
TGTGCCAGCTCACCTTCCGGAAATATGAACACTGAAGCTTTCTTT
CASSPSGNMNTEAFF
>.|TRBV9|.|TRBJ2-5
TGTGCCAGCAGCACCCACACTAGCCCCGAGGGAGAGACCCAGTACTTC
CASSTHTSPEGETQYF
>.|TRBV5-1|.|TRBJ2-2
TGCGCCAGCAGCTTTTCTTCCGGGGAGCTGTTTTTT
CASSFSSGELFF
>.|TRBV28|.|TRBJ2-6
TGTGCCAGCAGTCTCGGATTCTCTGGGGCCAACGTCCTGACTTTC
CASSLGFSGANVLTF
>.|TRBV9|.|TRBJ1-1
TGTGCCAGCAGCGAGGGGGGCACTGAAGCTTTCTTT
CASSEGGTEAFF
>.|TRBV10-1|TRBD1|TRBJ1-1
TGCGCCAGCAGATCCCACAGGGGGGTGAACACTGAAGCTTTCTTT
CASRSHRGVNTEAFF
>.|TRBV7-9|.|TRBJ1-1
TGTGCCAGCAGCTTTGAGGTGGAGAACACTGAAGCTTTCTTT
CASSFEVENTEAFF
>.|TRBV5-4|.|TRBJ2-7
TGTGCCAGCAGTTCCGGGGCCTACGAGCAGTACTTC
CASSSGAYEQYF
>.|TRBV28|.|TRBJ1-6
TGTGCCAGCAGCCGACAGGTCCCACCCCTCCACTTT
CASSRQVPPLHF
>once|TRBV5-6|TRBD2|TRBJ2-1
TGTGCCAGCAGTAGCGGGTCATACAATGAGCAGTTCTTC
CASSSGSYNEQFF
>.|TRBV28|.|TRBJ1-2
TGTGCCAGCAGTTTTTTCGGGGGAGAAAGGGGCTACACCTTC
CASSFFGGERGYTF
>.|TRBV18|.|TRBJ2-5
TGTGCCAGCTCACACCTGGGGGAGACCCAGTACTTC
CASSHLGETQYF
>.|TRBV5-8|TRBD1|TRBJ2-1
TGTGCCAGCAGCCGACAGGGCTATGAGCAGTTCTTC
CASSRQGYEQFF
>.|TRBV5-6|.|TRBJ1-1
TGTGCCAGCAGCTTGGAGGGACGGCCGGGAGCTTTCTTT
CASSLEGRPGAFF
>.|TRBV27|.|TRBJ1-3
TGTGCCAGCAGTTTTCAGGGACTCTCTGGAAACACCATATATTTT
CASSFQGLSGNTIYF
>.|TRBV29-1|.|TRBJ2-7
TGCAGCGCCGGGACACGCTTCTCCTACGAGCAGTACTTC
CSAGTRFSYEQYF
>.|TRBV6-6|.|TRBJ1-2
TGTGCCACCGCGATCACAGCCCTCGGGGAGGGCTATGGCTACACCTTC
CATAITALGEGYGYTF
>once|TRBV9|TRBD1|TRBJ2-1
TGTGCCAGCAGCGTAGCGCAGGGGGCCTACAATGAGCAGTTCTTC
CASSVAQGAYNEQFF
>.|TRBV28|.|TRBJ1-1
TGTGCCAGCAGTTCCCTTGGCAGTATGAACACTGAAGCTTTCTTT
CASSSLGSMNTEAFF
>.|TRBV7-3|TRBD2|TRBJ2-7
TGTGCCAGCAGCCCTAGCGGGCTACCCTACGAGCAGTACTTC
CASSPSGLPYEQYF
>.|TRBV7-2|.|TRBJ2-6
TGTGCCAGCAGCTTATGGACCAGCTCTGGGGCCAACGTCCTGACTTTC
CASSLWTSSGANVLTF
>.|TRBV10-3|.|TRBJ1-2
TGTGCCATCAGTGAGGGACCCCCCGTTAACTATGGCTACACCTTC
CAISEGPPVNYGYTF
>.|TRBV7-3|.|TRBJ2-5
TGTGCCAGCAGCTTAAAGGGTGGGGAGACCCAGTACTTC
CASSLKGGETQYF
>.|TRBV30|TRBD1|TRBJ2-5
TGTGCCTGGGACAGGGGGCTGCAAGAGACCCAGTACTTC
CAWDRGLQETQYF
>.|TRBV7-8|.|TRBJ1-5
TGTGCCAGCAGCCAAACAGGGCTCAATCAGCCCCAGCATTTT
CASSQTGLNQPQHF
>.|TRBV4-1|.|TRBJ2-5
TGCGCCAGCAGCCAAGATTACTGGGCCCAAGAGACCCAGTACTTC
CASSQDYWAQETQYF
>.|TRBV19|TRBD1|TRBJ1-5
TGTGCCAGTAGAGACAGGGCGGCTAGCAATCAGCCCCAGCATTTT
CASRDRAASNQPQHF
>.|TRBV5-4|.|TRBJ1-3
TGTGCCAGCAGCTTGGGACCAGAGCTTTACTCTGGAAACACCATATATTTT
CASSLGPELYSGNTIYF
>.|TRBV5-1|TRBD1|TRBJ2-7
TGCGCCAGCAGCTCCGGACAGGGGGGAGAGCAGTACTTC
CASSSGQGGEQYF
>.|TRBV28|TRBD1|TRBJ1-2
TGTGCCAGCCAGACAGGGCCAAACTATGGCTACACCTTC
CASQTGPNYGYTF
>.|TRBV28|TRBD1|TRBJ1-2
TGTGCCAGCAGAACAGGGGGCAAGGGAACTAACTATGGCTACACCTTC
CASRTGGKGTNYGYTF